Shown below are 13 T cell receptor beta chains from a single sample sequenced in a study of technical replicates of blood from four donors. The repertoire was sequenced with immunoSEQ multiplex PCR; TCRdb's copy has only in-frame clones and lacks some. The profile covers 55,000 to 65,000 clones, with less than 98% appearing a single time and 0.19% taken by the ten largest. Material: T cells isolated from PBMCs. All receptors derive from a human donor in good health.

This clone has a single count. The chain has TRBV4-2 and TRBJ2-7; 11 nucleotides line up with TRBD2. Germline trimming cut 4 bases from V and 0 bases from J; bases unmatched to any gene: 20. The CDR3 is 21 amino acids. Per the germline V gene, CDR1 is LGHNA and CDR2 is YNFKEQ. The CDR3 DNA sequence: TGTGCCAGCAGCCTTAAGGGGCCTTCGGCTAGCGGGAGGATGGGCTCCTACGAGCAGTACTTC. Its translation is CASSLKGPSASGRMGSYEQYF.

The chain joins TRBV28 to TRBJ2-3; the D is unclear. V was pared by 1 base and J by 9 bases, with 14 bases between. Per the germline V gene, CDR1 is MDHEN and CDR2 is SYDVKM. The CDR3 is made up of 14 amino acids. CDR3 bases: TGTGCCAGCAGTTTATCCGTCAAGTGGAGAACGCAGTATTTT. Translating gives CASSLSVKWRTQYF.

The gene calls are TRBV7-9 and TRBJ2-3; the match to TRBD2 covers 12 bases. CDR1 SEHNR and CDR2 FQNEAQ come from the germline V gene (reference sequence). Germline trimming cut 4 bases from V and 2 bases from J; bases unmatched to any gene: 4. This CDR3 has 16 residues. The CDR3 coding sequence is TGTGCCAGCAGCTCAGGACTAGCGGGGCACACAGATACGCAGTATTTT. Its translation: CASSSGLAGHTDTQYF.

In DNA form, the CDR3 reads TGCGCCAGCAGCTTGGGGTCTGGACGGGATCCCGGCTACACCTTC. Protein product: CASSLGSGRDPGYTF. The rearrangement links TRBV5-1 to TRBJ1-2, with D uncertain. CDR3 length equals 15 residues. Trimming removed 0 bases from V and 8 bases from J, with 17 bases in between. Germline assignment: CDR1 SGHRS and CDR2 YFSETQ.

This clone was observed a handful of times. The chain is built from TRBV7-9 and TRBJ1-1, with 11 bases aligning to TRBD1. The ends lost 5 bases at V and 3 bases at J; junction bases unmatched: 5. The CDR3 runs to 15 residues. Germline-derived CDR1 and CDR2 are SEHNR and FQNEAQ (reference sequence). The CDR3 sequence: CASSPGQGADTEAFF. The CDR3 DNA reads TGTGCCAGCAGCCCCGGACAGGGGGCGGACACTGAAGCTTTCTTT.

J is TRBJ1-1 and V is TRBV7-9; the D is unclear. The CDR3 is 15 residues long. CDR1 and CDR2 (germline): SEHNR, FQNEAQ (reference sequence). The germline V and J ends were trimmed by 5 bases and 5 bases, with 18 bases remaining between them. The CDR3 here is CASSHTRGIRTEAFF. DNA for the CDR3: TGTGCCAGCAGCCATACTAGAGGGATAAGGACTGAAGCTTTCTTT.

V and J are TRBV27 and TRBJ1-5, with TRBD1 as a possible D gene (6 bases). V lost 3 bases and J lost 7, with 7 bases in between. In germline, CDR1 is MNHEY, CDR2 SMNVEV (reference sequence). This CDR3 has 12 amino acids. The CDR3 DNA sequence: TGTGCCAGCAGTTTCCAGGGGCAGCCCCAGCATTTT. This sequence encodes CASSFQGQPQHF.

CDR3 nucleotides: TGTGCCAGCAGCCCCAGACTAGCGGAGAACACCGGGGAGCTGTTTTTT. Its translation: CASSPRLAENTGELFF. The chain recombines TRBV7-6 with TRBJ2-2; 9 bases are shared with TRBD2. V shed 5 bases and J 1 base; nucleotides not matched to a gene: 5. This CDR3 contains 16 residues. Looked up from germline, CDR1 is SGHVS and CDR2 is FNYEAQ.

CDR3 in DNA: TGTGCCAGCTCGCTAAACAGGGATTTCAATTCACCCCTCCACTTT. It is translated as CASSLNRDFNSPLHF. This sequence joins TRBV18 and TRBJ1-6, with D possibly being TRBD1 (6 bases). The CDR3 length is 15 residues. Trimming cost V 6 bases and J 7 bases, with 16 bases left between them. Germline CDR1 and CDR2: KGHSH and LQKENI.

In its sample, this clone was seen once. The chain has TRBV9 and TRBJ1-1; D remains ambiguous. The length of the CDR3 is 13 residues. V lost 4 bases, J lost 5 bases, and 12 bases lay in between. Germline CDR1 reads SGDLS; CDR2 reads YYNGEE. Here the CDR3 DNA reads TGTGCCAGCAGCCTGGCTGTGCGGACTGAAGCTTTCTTT. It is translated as CASSLAVRTEAFF.

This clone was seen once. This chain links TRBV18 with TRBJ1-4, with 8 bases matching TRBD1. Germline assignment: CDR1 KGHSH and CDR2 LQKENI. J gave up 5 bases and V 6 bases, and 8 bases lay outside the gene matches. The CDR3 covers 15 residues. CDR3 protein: CASSSRTGINEKLFF. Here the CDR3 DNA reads TGTGCCAGCTCGTCTAGGACAGGGATAAATGAAAAACTGTTTTTT. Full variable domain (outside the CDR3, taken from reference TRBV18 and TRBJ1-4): NAGVMQNPRHLVRRRGQEARLRCSPMKGHSHVYWYRQLPEEGLKFMVYLQKENIIDESGMPKERFSAEFPKEGPSILRIQQVVRGDSAAYFCASSSRTGINEKLFFGSGTQLSVL.

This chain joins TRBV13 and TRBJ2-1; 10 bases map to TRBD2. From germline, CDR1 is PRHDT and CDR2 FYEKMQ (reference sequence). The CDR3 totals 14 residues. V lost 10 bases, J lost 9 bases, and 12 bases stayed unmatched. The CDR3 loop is CATEREGVYGEQFF. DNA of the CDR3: TGTGCCACCGAGCGGGAGGGCGTTTACGGTGAGCAGTTCTTC.

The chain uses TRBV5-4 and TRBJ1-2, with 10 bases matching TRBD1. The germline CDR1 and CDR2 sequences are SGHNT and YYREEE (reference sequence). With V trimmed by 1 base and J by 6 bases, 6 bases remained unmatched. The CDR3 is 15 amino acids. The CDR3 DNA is TGTGCCAGCAGCTTGTGGGGGACAGGGGCCGATGGCTACACCTTC. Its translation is CASSLWGTGADGYTF.